Listed below are T cell receptor beta chains from one sample, sequenced in a study of shared clonotypes between healthy human individuals. The data were produced by immunoSEQ multiplex PCR, yet TCRdb's version contains in-frame clones alone and is incomplete. The repertoire consists of 2 million to 2.5 million clones, with roughly 92% occurring once and the leading ten covering 0.37%. Sequencing input: naive CD4+ T cells from PBMCs. These receptors were collected from a man aged 18 to 30 in good health. Some clones in this sample may be carry-over from other donors' samples. CDR3s include the opening cysteine and the closing phenylalanine or tryptophan. A D gene is named only where the DNA matches it firmly. A clone size is listed for some rows: how often the clone was seen (once, few, many), or a class if it is expanded.

>TRBV18|NA|NA|TRBJ1-1
TGTGCCAGCTCACCACGGCTGGAGGGGGACACTGAAGCTTTCTTT
CASSPRLEGDTEAFF
>TRBV6-5|TRBD1|NA|TRBJ2-4
TGTGCCAGCAGTCCCCCGGGACAGGGAGTTGTTCAGTACTTC
CASSPPGQGVVQYF
>TRBV7-2|NA|NA|TRBJ2-6
TGTGCCAGCAGCTTTGCATCGTTAGGGGCCAACGTCCTGACTTTC
CASSFASLGANVLTF
>TRBV5-1|TRBD1|NA|TRBJ2-2
TGCGCCAGCAGCTCCCAACCGACAGGGCCGAACACCGGGGAGCTGTTTTTT
CASSSQPTGPNTGELFF
>TRBV7-2|NA|NA|TRBJ2-1
TGTGCCAGCAGCTTAGACTATAGGGATGAGCAGTTCTTC
CASSLDYRDEQFF
>TRBV6-1|TRBD1|NA|TRBJ1-5
TGTGCCAGTTTGACAGGGGCTAGCAATCAGCCCCAGCATTTT
CASLTGASNQPQHF
>TRBV28|TRBD2|NA|TRBJ2-5
TGTGCCAGCAGCCCACGGGAAGGCGGGAGAGAGACCCAGTACTTC
CASSPREGGRETQYF
>TRBV9|TRBD1|NA|TRBJ2-6
TGTGCCAGCACCACGCCGGGACAGAATTCTGGGGCCAACGTCCTGACTTTC
CASTTPGQNSGANVLTF
>TRBV7-2|TRBD2|NA|TRBJ2-1
TGTGCCAGCAGCTACTTAGCGGGAGTGGCCTACAATGAGCAGTTCTTC
CASSYLAGVAYNEQFF
>TRBV29-1|NA|NA|TRBJ2-1
TGCAGCGTGGGACTCACTGAGCAGTTCTTC
CSVGLTEQFF
>TRBV6-1|NA|NA|TRBJ1-1
TGTGCCAGCAGTGAAGCGCTCGGGGGTTCCACTGAAGCTTTCTTT
CASSEALGGSTEAFF
>TRBV4-2|TRBD2|NA|TRBJ2-7
TGTGCCAGCAGCCAAGCCTTTCCCGGACTAGCCAGGAGCTCCTACGAGCAGTACTTC
CASSQAFPGLARSSYEQYF
>TRBV10-3|TRBD1|NA|TRBJ2-1
TGTGCCATCAGTGACGGGGCCGGGACAGGGCATTTAAGAGGTGAGCAGTTCTTC
CAISDGAGTGHLRGEQFF
>TRBV28|TRBD1|NA|TRBJ1-5
TGTGCCAGCAGTTCCGGGACAGGGACTCAGCCCCAGCATTTT
CASSSGTGTQPQHF
>TRBV25-1|NA|NA|TRBJ1-6
TGTGCCAGCAGTGACCCTAACTATTACTCACCCCTCCACTTT
CASSDPNYYSPLHF
>TRBV2|NA|NA|TRBJ2-7
TGTGCCAGAGCTCAGGGGGGCAGCCCTCGTGTTCTTGGGCAGTACTTC
CARAQGGSPRVLGQYF
>TRBV5-1|NA|NA|TRBJ1-1
TGCGCCAGCAGCGAAACGGGACGAGGCGGAACTGAAGCTTTCTTT
CASSETGRGGTEAFF
>TRBV27|NA|NA|TRBJ2-2
TGTGCCAGCAGTTTAGGGGGCGGGGAGCTGTTTTTT
CASSLGGGELFF
>TRBV5-1|TRBD1|NA|TRBJ1-2
TGCGCCAGCAGCCCGCTTACGACAGGGGCCTCAAAAAACTATGGCTACACCTTC
CASSPLTTGASKNYGYTF
>TRBV5-1|TRBD2|NA|TRBJ2-1
TGCGCCAGCAGCCGCCTAGCGGGGTCCTACAATGAGCAGTTCTTC
CASSRLAGSYNEQFF
>TRBV5-4|NA|NA|TRBJ2-5
TGTGCCAGCAGCACCTTACTCAGGGAGAGCGCCCGGGGGACCCAGTACTTC
CASSTLLRESARGTQYF
>TRBV6-6|TRBD2|NA|TRBJ2-4
TGTGCCAGCAGTTACTTGCGGGAGGGCGGGAACATTCAGTACTTC
CASSYLREGGNIQYF
>TRBV5-1|TRBD2|NA|TRBJ2-1
TGCGCCAGCAGCGAGGGACTAGCGGGACTAGTGAATGAGCAGTTCTTC
CASSEGLAGLVNEQFF
>TRBV9|NA|NA|TRBJ2-2
TGTGCCAGCAGCCCAGACTCGGTTCCCGGGGAGCTGTTTTTT
CASSPDSVPGELFF
>TRBV18|TRBD1|NA|TRBJ1-1
TGTGCCAGCTCTCAGGAGGGGGCTAGGGGAGCTTTCTTT
CASSQEGARGAFF
>TRBV25-1|NA|NA|TRBJ2-5
TGTGCCAGCAGTGAAATGGGCGGACGGGAGACCCAGTACTTC
CASSEMGGRETQYF
>TRBV4-1|NA|NA|TRBJ1-3
TGCGCCAGCAGCCAAAGGACGGGAACGAGCTCTGGAAACACCATATATTTT
CASSQRTGTSSGNTIYF
>TRBV5-1|TRBD1|NA|TRBJ2-1
TGCGCCAGCAGCACGGGACAGGCCTACAATGAGCAGTTCTTC
CASSTGQAYNEQFF
>TRBV4-1|TRBD1|NA|TRBJ1-5
TGCGCCAGCAGCCAAGGGAATGGAAAGGGGGCCCGCAATCAGCCCCAGCATTTT
CASSQGNGKGARNQPQHF
>TRBV30|NA|NA|TRBJ2-1
TGTGCCTGGAGTCCCCGTTTGTTAGCGCCGATTAGCCACAATGAGCAGTTCTTC
CAWSPRLLAPISHNEQFF
>TRBV7-2|TRBD1|once|TRBJ2-7
TGTGCCAGCAGCTTGGGACAGATTGTTTCCTACGAGCAGTACTTC
CASSLGQIVSYEQYF
>TRBV11-2|TRBD2|NA|TRBJ2-7
TGTGCCAGCAGCGGATTAGCGGGAGCGAACTACGAGCAGTACTTC
CASSGLAGANYEQYF
>TRBV5-1|TRBD1|NA|TRBJ2-3
TGCGCCAGCAGCTTAATGGGACAGCGCACAGATACGCAGTATTTT
CASSLMGQRTDTQYF
>TRBV19|NA|NA|TRBJ2-5
TGTGCCAGTAGTATAGACCCACGACAGACAAAGGGGGAGACCCAGTACTTC
CASSIDPRQTKGETQYF
>TRBV6-5|NA|NA|TRBJ1-1
TGTGCCAGCAGTTACGGCAGGAGGACTGAAGCTTTCTTT
CASSYGRRTEAFF
>TRBV2|NA|NA|TRBJ2-5
TGTGCCAGCACCCTAGAAGGGGCGAGACAGACCCAGTACTTC
CASTLEGARQTQYF
>TRBV5-4|NA|NA|TRBJ2-2
TGTGCCAGCAGTTGGGGGTTTCCCCGAGGCACCGGGGAGCTGTTTTTT
CASSWGFPRGTGELFF